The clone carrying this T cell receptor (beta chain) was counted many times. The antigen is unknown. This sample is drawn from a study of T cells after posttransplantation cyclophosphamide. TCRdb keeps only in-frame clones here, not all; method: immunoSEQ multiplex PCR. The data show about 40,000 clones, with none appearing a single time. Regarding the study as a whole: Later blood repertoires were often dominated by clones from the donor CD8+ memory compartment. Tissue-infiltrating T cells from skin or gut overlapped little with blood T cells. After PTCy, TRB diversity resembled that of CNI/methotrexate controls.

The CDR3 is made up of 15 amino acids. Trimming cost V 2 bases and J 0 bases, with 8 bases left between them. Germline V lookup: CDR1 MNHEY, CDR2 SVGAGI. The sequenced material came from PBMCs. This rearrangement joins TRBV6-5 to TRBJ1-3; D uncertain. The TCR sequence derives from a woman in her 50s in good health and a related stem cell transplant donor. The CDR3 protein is CASSYGGRSGNTIYF. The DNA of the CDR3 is TGTGCCAGCAGTTACGGCGGGCGCTCTGGAAACACCATATATTTT.